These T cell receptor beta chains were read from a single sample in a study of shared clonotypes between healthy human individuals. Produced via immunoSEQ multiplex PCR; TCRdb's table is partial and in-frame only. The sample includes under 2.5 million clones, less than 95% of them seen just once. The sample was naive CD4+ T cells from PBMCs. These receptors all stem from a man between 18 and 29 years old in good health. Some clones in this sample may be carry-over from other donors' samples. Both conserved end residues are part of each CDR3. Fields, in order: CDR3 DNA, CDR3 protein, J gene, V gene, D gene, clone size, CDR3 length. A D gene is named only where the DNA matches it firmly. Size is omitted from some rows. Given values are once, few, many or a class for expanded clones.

cdr3_nt: TGTGCCAGCAGCCAAAGGGGACCGCTATACGAGCAGTACTTC; cdr3_aa: CASSQRGPLYEQYF; j_call: TRBJ2-7; v_call: TRBV14; d_call: .; clone_size: once; cdr3_length: 14
cdr3_nt: TGTGCCAGCAGCCCCGGACAGGGGGCGAGGGAAAAACTGTTTTTT; cdr3_aa: CASSPGQGAREKLFF; j_call: TRBJ1-4; v_call: TRBV5-8; d_call: TRBD1; clone_size: .; cdr3_length: 15
cdr3_nt: TGTGCCAGCAGCTTAGGGAGAGCTGACCGGGAGACCCAGTACTTC; cdr3_aa: CASSLGRADRETQYF; j_call: TRBJ2-5; v_call: TRBV5-8; d_call: .; clone_size: .; cdr3_length: 15
cdr3_nt: TGTGCCAGCAGCTATAGCGGCTCCTACAATGAGCAGTTCTTC; cdr3_aa: CASSYSGSYNEQFF; j_call: TRBJ2-1; v_call: TRBV11-3; d_call: .; clone_size: .; cdr3_length: 14
cdr3_nt: TGCGCCAGCATCGAAGGGGCGGGCACTGAAGCTTTCTTT; cdr3_aa: CASIEGAGTEAFF; j_call: TRBJ1-1; v_call: TRBV5-1; d_call: .; clone_size: .; cdr3_length: 13
cdr3_nt: TGTGCCAGCAGCTTACGGACTAGCGGGAGACTCTACGAGCAGTACTTC; cdr3_aa: CASSLRTSGRLYEQYF; j_call: TRBJ2-7; v_call: TRBV7-2; d_call: TRBD2; clone_size: .; cdr3_length: 16
cdr3_nt: TGTGCCAGTAGGCAGGGGCAATTAGCTGGAAACACCATATATTTT; cdr3_aa: CASRQGQLAGNTIYF; j_call: TRBJ1-3; v_call: TRBV19; d_call: .; clone_size: .; cdr3_length: 15
cdr3_nt: TGTGCCAGCTCACAGGGGTGGTCCTACGAGCAGTACTTC; cdr3_aa: CASSQGWSYEQYF; j_call: TRBJ2-7; v_call: TRBV19; d_call: TRBD1; clone_size: .; cdr3_length: 13
cdr3_nt: TGTGCCAGCAGCTTAATTGGGTCCACTGGCATCGGGGAGCTGTTTTTT; cdr3_aa: CASSLIGSTGIGELFF; j_call: TRBJ2-2; v_call: TRBV7-3; d_call: .; clone_size: once; cdr3_length: 16
cdr3_nt: TGCGCCAGCAGTCCCAGGGTGGGGCGGAGGGGAGAGACCCAGTACTTC; cdr3_aa: CASSPRVGRRGETQYF; j_call: TRBJ2-5; v_call: TRBV10-1; d_call: .; clone_size: .; cdr3_length: 16
cdr3_nt: TGTGCCAGCAGCACTAGGGGGGGGTCTAACTATGGCTACACCTTC; cdr3_aa: CASSTRGGSNYGYTF; j_call: TRBJ1-2; v_call: TRBV7-2; d_call: .; clone_size: once; cdr3_length: 15
cdr3_nt: TGTGCCTGGAGCCCGTGGACAGGGAGGCCCCAAGAGACCCAGTACTTC; cdr3_aa: CAWSPWTGRPQETQYF; j_call: TRBJ2-5; v_call: TRBV30; d_call: TRBD1; clone_size: .; cdr3_length: 16
cdr3_nt: TGCGCCAGCAGCCAAGCAGGTAGCGGGAGGGCTCTTGGCACAGATACGCAGTATTTT; cdr3_aa: CASSQAGSGRALGTDTQYF; j_call: TRBJ2-3; v_call: TRBV4-1; d_call: TRBD2; clone_size: .; cdr3_length: 19
cdr3_nt: TGTGCCAGCGGGTCCGGGCGGGAGCCCTCTGGGGCCAACGTCCTGACTTTC; cdr3_aa: CASGSGREPSGANVLTF; j_call: TRBJ2-6; v_call: TRBV27; d_call: TRBD2; clone_size: once; cdr3_length: 17
cdr3_nt: TGTGCCAGCAGCGCTGCCGGGACCGCGTCTGAAAAACTGTTTTTT; cdr3_aa: CASSAAGTASEKLFF; j_call: TRBJ1-4; v_call: TRBV7-9; d_call: .; clone_size: once; cdr3_length: 15
cdr3_nt: TGTGCCAGCACCCGACAGGGCCGCTCTGGAAACACCATATATTTT; cdr3_aa: CASTRQGRSGNTIYF; j_call: TRBJ1-3; v_call: TRBV5-6; d_call: TRBD1; clone_size: .; cdr3_length: 15
cdr3_nt: TGCAGTGCCAGGAATGGGGGTGAGCAGTACTTC; cdr3_aa: CSARNGGEQYF; j_call: TRBJ2-7; v_call: TRBV20-1; d_call: .; clone_size: .; cdr3_length: 11
cdr3_nt: TGTGCCAGCAGCTTAGGCTCTTGGCAGGCCGGCTACGAGCAGTACTTC; cdr3_aa: CASSLGSWQAGYEQYF; j_call: TRBJ2-7; v_call: TRBV7-2; d_call: .; clone_size: .; cdr3_length: 16
cdr3_nt: TGCGCCAGCAGCCCGGACAGGGGCGATCAGCCCCAGCATTTT; cdr3_aa: CASSPDRGDQPQHF; j_call: TRBJ1-5; v_call: TRBV5-1; d_call: TRBD1; clone_size: .; cdr3_length: 14
cdr3_nt: TGTGCCTGGAGTGTATCGGACAGGGGGGAGGATACGCAGTATTTT; cdr3_aa: CAWSVSDRGEDTQYF; j_call: TRBJ2-3; v_call: TRBV30; d_call: TRBD1; clone_size: once; cdr3_length: 15
cdr3_nt: TGTGCCAGCAGCTTCTATCCGAATGGCTACACCTTC; cdr3_aa: CASSFYPNGYTF; j_call: TRBJ1-2; v_call: TRBV7-9; d_call: .; clone_size: .; cdr3_length: 12
cdr3_nt: TGTGCCAGCAGCTTATTGGGGACAGGGCAACGCACAGATACGCAGTATTTT; cdr3_aa: CASSLLGTGQRTDTQYF; j_call: TRBJ2-3; v_call: TRBV11-2; d_call: TRBD1; clone_size: .; cdr3_length: 17
cdr3_nt: TGTGCCAGCAGTTCAACGACTAGCGGGAGTACCTACAATGAGCAGTTCTTC; cdr3_aa: CASSSTTSGSTYNEQFF; j_call: TRBJ2-1; v_call: TRBV28; d_call: TRBD2; clone_size: .; cdr3_length: 17
cdr3_nt: TGTGCCAGCAGTTCCCAGGGCTCCTCTACAAATCAGCCCCAGCATTTT; cdr3_aa: CASSSQGSSTNQPQHF; j_call: TRBJ1-5; v_call: TRBV7-2; d_call: .; clone_size: once; cdr3_length: 16
cdr3_nt: TGTGCCAGCAGCCCAGCCCGGACAGGGGTCGGGAATGAGCAGTTCTTC; cdr3_aa: CASSPARTGVGNEQFF; j_call: TRBJ2-1; v_call: TRBV5-4; d_call: TRBD1; clone_size: .; cdr3_length: 16
cdr3_nt: TGTGCCAGCAGTGCCAGCACAGATACGCAGTATTTT; cdr3_aa: CASSASTDTQYF; j_call: TRBJ2-3; v_call: TRBV28; d_call: .; clone_size: .; cdr3_length: 12
cdr3_nt: TGTGCCAGCAGCTCTCAACTAGCGGGAGTTACTGAGCAGTTCTTC; cdr3_aa: CASSSQLAGVTEQFF; j_call: TRBJ2-1; v_call: TRBV11-2; d_call: TRBD2; clone_size: .; cdr3_length: 15
cdr3_nt: TGCGCCAGCAGCTTGCGGCCCGTAGCGGGAGGGCGCTACGAGCAGTACTTC; cdr3_aa: CASSLRPVAGGRYEQYF; j_call: TRBJ2-7; v_call: TRBV5-1; d_call: TRBD2; clone_size: .; cdr3_length: 17
cdr3_nt: TGTGCCAGCAGCTTGACAGGGGGGACTGAAGCTTTCTTT; cdr3_aa: CASSLTGGTEAFF; j_call: TRBJ1-1; v_call: TRBV5-6; d_call: TRBD1; clone_size: once; cdr3_length: 13
cdr3_nt: TGTGCCAGCAGTCTATCTAGCGGGAGTACAGATACGCAGTATTTT; cdr3_aa: CASSLSSGSTDTQYF; j_call: TRBJ2-3; v_call: TRBV6-5; d_call: TRBD2; clone_size: .; cdr3_length: 15
cdr3_nt: TGTGCCAGCAGCCGGGACAGGTTTTCCTACGAGCAGTACTTC; cdr3_aa: CASSRDRFSYEQYF; j_call: TRBJ2-7; v_call: TRBV11-2; d_call: TRBD1; clone_size: .; cdr3_length: 14
cdr3_nt: TGTGCCAGCCGGGGGGGGAGGGGAGACCCCTACGAGCAGTACTTC; cdr3_aa: CASRGGRGDPYEQYF; j_call: TRBJ2-7; v_call: TRBV6-6; d_call: TRBD2; clone_size: .; cdr3_length: 15
cdr3_nt: TGTGCCATCAGTACTAGCGGAGGAAGGAATGAGCAGTTCTTC; cdr3_aa: CAISTSGGRNEQFF; j_call: TRBJ2-1; v_call: TRBV10-3; d_call: TRBD2; clone_size: .; cdr3_length: 14
cdr3_nt: TGTGCCAGCAGTGAAGCTCCGGGGAACACTGAAGCTTTCTTT; cdr3_aa: CASSEAPGNTEAFF; j_call: TRBJ1-1; v_call: TRBV6-1; d_call: .; clone_size: .; cdr3_length: 14
cdr3_nt: TGCGCCAGCAGAGACAGTGTTAACTATGGCTACACCTTC; cdr3_aa: CASRDSVNYGYTF; j_call: TRBJ1-2; v_call: TRBV28; d_call: .; clone_size: once; cdr3_length: 13
cdr3_nt: TGTGCCAGCAGCCAAGGAACCAATCAGCCCCAGCATTTT; cdr3_aa: CASSQGTNQPQHF; j_call: TRBJ1-5; v_call: TRBV7-9; d_call: .; clone_size: .; cdr3_length: 13
cdr3_nt: TGTGCCAGCAGCACGGACACCGGAGGGGGCACTGAAGCTTTCTTT; cdr3_aa: CASSTDTGGGTEAFF; j_call: TRBJ1-1; v_call: TRBV5-6; d_call: .; clone_size: few; cdr3_length: 15
cdr3_nt: TGCGCCAGCAGCCAATCAGGGGAGGTCCGCGAGCAGTACTTC; cdr3_aa: CASSQSGEVREQYF; j_call: TRBJ2-7; v_call: TRBV4-3; d_call: .; clone_size: .; cdr3_length: 14
cdr3_nt: TGCGCCAGCAGCCGGCCCGGGACTAGATATGGCTACACCTTC; cdr3_aa: CASSRPGTRYGYTF; j_call: TRBJ1-2; v_call: TRBV4-1; d_call: .; clone_size: .; cdr3_length: 14
cdr3_nt: TGTGCCAGCAGCCAATCGTGGCTAGCGGGAGCGGGGACCGGGGAGCTGTTTTTT; cdr3_aa: CASSQSWLAGAGTGELFF; j_call: TRBJ2-2; v_call: TRBV14; d_call: TRBD2; clone_size: .; cdr3_length: 18
cdr3_nt: TGCGCCAGCAGCCAGTCAATCACCGGGGAGCTGTTTTTT; cdr3_aa: CASSQSITGELFF; j_call: TRBJ2-2; v_call: TRBV4-1; d_call: .; clone_size: .; cdr3_length: 13
cdr3_nt: TGCGCCAGCAGCCTGGATGACAGGGGGAACACTGAAGCTTTCTTT; cdr3_aa: CASSLDDRGNTEAFF; j_call: TRBJ1-1; v_call: TRBV5-1; d_call: TRBD1; clone_size: .; cdr3_length: 15
cdr3_nt: TGTGCCAGCAGCTTAGGACTAGCGGGAGGCAATGAGCAGTTCTTC; cdr3_aa: CASSLGLAGGNEQFF; j_call: TRBJ2-1; v_call: TRBV7-7; d_call: TRBD2; clone_size: .; cdr3_length: 15
cdr3_nt: TGTGCCAGCTCAAGAACGCAGGGGGCGGGTGAGACCCAGTACTTC; cdr3_aa: CASSRTQGAGETQYF; j_call: TRBJ2-5; v_call: TRBV18; d_call: TRBD1; clone_size: .; cdr3_length: 15
cdr3_nt: TGTGCCAGCACCCAGGGGGTAGTCACTGAAGCTTTCTTT; cdr3_aa: CASTQGVVTEAFF; j_call: TRBJ1-1; v_call: TRBV6-5; d_call: TRBD1; clone_size: .; cdr3_length: 13
cdr3_nt: TGTGCCAGCAGCCCGGGACAGGGGGAGTCGACCGGGGAGCTGTTTTTT; cdr3_aa: CASSPGQGESTGELFF; j_call: TRBJ2-2; v_call: TRBV9; d_call: TRBD1; clone_size: .; cdr3_length: 16
cdr3_nt: TGTGCCAGCAGTTTACAAGGCAGGGGTGGCAATCAGCCCCAGCATTTT; cdr3_aa: CASSLQGRGGNQPQHF; j_call: TRBJ1-5; v_call: TRBV28; d_call: .; clone_size: few; cdr3_length: 16
cdr3_nt: TGTGCCAGCAACGTCGCAGGGGATACTAACTATGGCTACACCTTC; cdr3_aa: CASNVAGDTNYGYTF; j_call: TRBJ1-2; v_call: TRBV28; d_call: .; clone_size: .; cdr3_length: 15